This T cell receptor beta chain was profiled in a study of blood T cell repertoires in COVID-19. The table came from immunoSEQ multiplex PCR; TCRdb's copy has only in-frame clones and leaves some out. The sample has approximately 220,000 clones, about 84% seen once. Germline V CDR1 and CDR2: LGHNA, YNFKEQ. There are 17 residues in the CDR3. With 3 bases removed from V and 2 bases from J, the gap between germline ends came to 20 bases. Sequencing was carried out using peripheral blood. The chain joins TRBV4-2 to TRBJ2-7, with a weak D call TRBD2 (5 bases). The receptor's source is a woman of 80 years or more with acute or convalescent COVID-19. CDR3 in amino acids: CASSQSGGRAGAYEQYF. The CDR3 bases are TGTGCCAGCAGCCAGAGCGGAGGTCGTGCCGGCGCCTACGAGCAGTACTTC.